The 22 T cell receptor beta chains presented below share a single source sample, sequenced in a study of cytomegalovirus exposure and HLA in healthy donors (dated by TCRdb to about 2017). To prepare the library, the immunoSEQ multiplex PCR assay was applied. For the multiplex PCR, a mixture combining 60 forward primers for TCR Vbeta segments and 13 reverse primers for TCR Jbeta segments was used. The clones in this table, taken by TCRdb from immuneACCESS, are in-frame only. Not every clone is retained; where verified, under half of the shortfall comes from an unresolved V gene, and the cause of the rest is unknown. This sample's table carries 150,000 to 250,000 clones. The ten most abundant clones make up about 0.74% of the sample. Sample: PBMCs. These receptors were obtained from a boy aged 10-17 years in good health and CMV-seronegative.

The CDR3 DNA reads TGTGCCACCAGCAGCGGCGGGGGGGCAATAACAGATACGCAGTATTTT. It specifies CATSSGGGAITDTQYF. J is TRBJ2-3 and V is TRBV15; 9 bases are shared with TRBD2. This CDR3 is built from 16 residues. Trimming took 3 bases from V and 3 from J; bases not matched to a gene: 7. Per germline, CDR1 LNHNV and CDR2 YYDKDF (reference sequence).

The chain employs TRBV4-3 and TRBJ1-2; D gene ambiguous. Germline assignment: CDR1 LGHNA and CDR2 YSLEER. This CDR3 spans 14 amino acids. V lost 3 bases and J lost 8, with 16 bases in between. The CDR3 spells CASSHLSSIKGYTF. DNA of the CDR3: TGCGCCAGCAGCCACCTAAGCTCGATTAAGGGCTACACCTTC.

This rearrangement joins TRBV5-1 to TRBJ2-5, with 9 nucleotides matching TRBD1. The germline CDR1 and CDR2 sequences are SGHRS and YFSETQ. The V gene end was trimmed by 10 bases and the J gene end by 4 bases; junction bases not matched to a gene: 11. This CDR3 contains 14 residues. The CDR3: CAVGDRGSSETQYF. The CDR3 DNA follows: TGCGCCGTGGGAGACAGGGGGTCGTCAGAGACCCAGTACTTC.

The V and J genes are TRBV4-1 and TRBJ2-4; TRBD1 matches at 9 bases. After removal of 4 bases from V and 3 bases from J, the junction contained 10 bases not matched to a gene. CDR3 size: 17 residues. The germline CDR1 and CDR2 sequences are MGHRA and YSYEKL. The CDR3 nucleotides read TGCGCCAGCAGCCCCCTCTTACAGGGGGCTGTCAAAAACATTCAGTACTTC. It translates to CASSPLLQGAVKNIQYF.

This sequence joins TRBV5-1 and TRBJ2-7; perhaps TRBD1 as D (6 bases). Germline V gives CDR1 SGHRS, CDR2 YFSETQ. CDR3 length: 16 residues. The V gene lost 5 bases and the J gene lost 0 bases, with 18 bases spanning the gap. The CDR3 DNA is TGCGCCAGCAGGAGCCAAGGGACACCGGGCTCCTACGAGCAGTACTTC. It yields the protein CASRSQGTPGSYEQYF.

Note on this clone: Additional DNA sequences in this sample encode the identical CDR3. The chain links TRBV30 to TRBJ1-1; possibly TRBD1 for D (6 bases). Germline lookup yields CDR1 GTSNPN and CDR2 SVGIG (reference sequence). CDR3 length: 12 amino acids. The CDR3 nucleotides read TGTGCTTGGGGGCCACAGAACACTGAAGCTTTCTTT. Its protein is CAWGPQNTEAFF. Looking up the rest from reference TRBV30 and TRBJ1-1 gives the full variable domain: SQTIHQWPATLVQPVGSPLSLECTVEGTSNPNLYWYRQAAGRGLQLLFYSVGIGQISSEVPQNLSASRPQDRQFILSSKKLLLSDSGFYLCAWGPQNTEAFFGQGTRLTVV.

This rearrangement joins TRBV28 to TRBJ1-2; D possibly corresponds to TRBD1 (5 bases). Germline CDR1 MDHEN, CDR2 SYDVKM. Trimming took off 2 bases at V and 6 bases at J, with 13 bases between the two ends. The CDR3 covers 14 residues. The CDR3 bases are TGTGCCAGCAGTTTAAGTTACAGGTTAAATGGCTACACCTTC. Protein: CASSLSYRLNGYTF.

The CDR3 nucleotides read TGTGCCAGCAGCGCACAGGGGGACACTGAAGCTTTCTTT. Translated: CASSAQGDTEAFF. The chain carries TRBV7-3 and TRBJ1-1; 8 nucleotides match TRBD1. The germline gives CDR1 SGHTA, CDR2 FQGTGA. The CDR3 extends over 13 amino acids. V was clipped by 5 bases and J by 3 bases; unmatched bases: 2. The full variable domain, with the rest looked up from reference TRBV7-3 and TRBJ1-1, is GAGVSQTPSNKVTEKGKYVELRCDPISGHTALYWYRQSLGQGPEFLIYFQGTGAADDSGLPNDRFFAVRPEGSVSTLKIQRTERGDSAVYLCASSAQGDTEAFFGQGTRLTVV.

The V gene is TRBV28, the J gene TRBJ1-4; D call uncertain. The CDR3 sequence is 14 residues long. Germline V gives CDR1 MDHEN, CDR2 SYDVKM. V was pared by 3 bases and J by 0 bases, with 5 bases between. This chain's CDR3 is CASSLRSTNEKLFF. The CDR3 nucleotides read TGTGCCAGCAGTTTGAGGTCAACTAATGAAAAACTGTTTTTT.

The chain is built from TRBV6-5 and TRBJ1-1; 7 bases map to TRBD1. The trim removed 6 bases at V and 1 base at J, leaving 8 bases unmatched. The germline V gene has CDR1 MNHEY and CDR2 SVGAGI. The CDR3 contains 15 residues. The DNA of the CDR3 is TGTGCCAGCAGGCACGGGACAGTGGGGAACACTGAAGCTTTCTTT. Translating gives CASRHGTVGNTEAFF.

The CDR3 nucleotides read TGTGCCTGGAAGGACAGCAAGTACACTGAAGCTTTCTTT. Its protein is CAWKDSKYTEAFF. This chain joins TRBV30 and TRBJ1-1, with TRBD1 as a possible D gene (6 bases). V lost 4 bases to trimming and J lost 3 bases, with 12 bases between them. Per the germline V gene, CDR1 is GTSNPN and CDR2 is SVGIG (reference sequence). This CDR3 comprises 13 residues.

The chain combines TRBV7-3 with TRBJ2-5; a weak D match, TRBD1 (6 bases). CDR1 and CDR2 from the germline V gene are SGHTA and FQGTGA. Trimming pared 3 bases from V and 5 bases from J, leaving 19 bases between. The CDR3 covers 16 residues. CDR3 in amino acids: CASSLGPGALMETQYF. The CDR3 DNA sequence: TGTGCCAGCAGCTTGGGCCCAGGGGCGCTGATGGAGACCCAGTACTTC.

The CDR3 nucleotides read TGTGCCAGCAGCTTAGAGGCGACAGGGGGATCCGGGGCCAACGTCCTGACTTTC. Its translation: CASSLEATGGSGANVLTF. The chain carries TRBV7-6 and TRBJ2-6; TRBD1 matches 9 bases. Per germline, CDR1 SGHVS and CDR2 FNYEAQ. The CDR3 is made up of 18 amino acids. V gave up 1 base and J gave up 4 bases; unmatched junction bases: 8. Together with reference TRBV7-6 and TRBJ2-6, the CDR3 gives the full variable domain: GAGVSQSPRYKVTKRGQDVALRCDPISGHVSLYWYRQALGQGPEFLTYFNYEAQQDKSGLPNDRFSAERPEGSISTLTIQRTEQRDSAMYRCASSLEATGGSGANVLTFGAGSRLTVL.

V and J are TRBV10-1 and TRBJ2-7; 7 bases fit TRBD1. Germline-derived CDR1 and CDR2 are WNHNN and SYGVQD (reference sequence). The CDR3 consists of 15 residues. Trimming at V came to 3 bases and at J to 7 bases, leaving 12 bases not matched to a gene. CDR3 in amino acids: CASSDLGEGAKEQYF. DNA for the CDR3: TGCGCCAGCAGTGACCTAGGTGAGGGGGCGAAGGAGCAGTACTTC.

V is TRBV9 and J is TRBJ2-7; D gene ambiguous. The CDR3 consists of 13 residues. Germline assignment: CDR1 SGDLS and CDR2 YYNGEE. The germline V and J ends were trimmed by 3 bases and 0 bases, with 7 bases remaining between them. The DNA of the CDR3 is TGTGCCAGCAGCGACACCCACTCCTACGAGCAGTACTTC. This sequence encodes CASSDTHSYEQYF.

The genes are TRBV5-4 and TRBJ2-7; D perhaps matches TRBD2 (6 bases). Trimming pared 0 bases from V and 3 bases from J, leaving 10 bases between. Per germline, CDR1 SGHNT and CDR2 YYREEE (reference sequence). The CDR3 sequence is 14 residues long. The CDR3 loop is CASSLGTSNYEQYF. The CDR3, as DNA: TGTGCCAGCAGCTTGGGAACTAGCAACTACGAGCAGTACTTC.

The rearrangement links TRBV12-5 to TRBJ1-1, with D maybe TRBD1 (5 bases). CDR1 is LGHNT, CDR2 FRNRAP, per germline. Between the trimmed V and J ends, which lost 6 bases and 1 base, there was a span of 15 bases. The CDR3 sequence is 15 residues long. The CDR3 DNA sequence: TGTGCTAGTGGGGCACAAGGGGCCCCGAACACTGAAGCTTTCTTT. Amino acids: CASGAQGAPNTEAFF.

The chain uses TRBV6-5 and TRBJ2-1; 7 bases fit TRBD2. The CDR3 covers 16 residues. The trim removed 2 bases at V and 6 bases at J, leaving 10 bases unmatched. Germline CDR1 is MNHEY and CDR2 is SVGAGI. The CDR3 region is CASSYRAGDVSNEQFF. CDR3 DNA: TGTGCCAGCAGTTACCGGGCGGGGGACGTCTCCAATGAGCAGTTCTTC.

The genes are TRBV4-2 and TRBJ1-1; D gene ambiguous. Trimming left V 4 bases short and J 3 bases short, with 9 bases between. The CDR3 covers 13 residues. CDR1 is LGHNA, CDR2 YNFKEQ, per germline. The CDR3, as DNA: TGTGCCAGCAGCCTAACAGATTACACTGAAGCTTTCTTT. This encodes CASSLTDYTEAFF.

As regards this clone: The same CDR3 arises from other DNA sequences in this sample as well. The chain has TRBV7-2 and TRBJ2-3; perhaps TRBD2 as D (6 bases). V was cut by 1 base and J by 6 bases, with 14 bases left in between. The CDR3 is made up of 15 amino acids. Germline lookup yields CDR1 SGHTA and CDR2 FQGNSA. DNA of the CDR3: TGTGCCAGCAGCTTAGTCGGAGGGGTGGCGGATACGCAGTATTTT. Protein sequence: CASSLVGGVADTQYF.

The chain employs TRBV7-6 and TRBJ1-1; 8 bases align to TRBD1. Trimming at V came to 4 bases and at J to 4 bases, leaving 8 bases not matched to a gene. CDR1 and CDR2 from the germline V gene are SGHVS and FNYEAQ. The CDR3 totals 15 residues. The CDR3 DNA follows: TGTGCCAGCAGCTCGTTCGGACAGGGAGGCACTGAAGCTTTCTTT. Amino acid sequence: CASSSFGQGGTEAFF.

V usage is TRBV28 and J usage is TRBJ1-5; 8 bases are shared with TRBD1. The CDR3 sequence is 14 residues long. V lost 3 bases, J lost 7 bases, and 5 bases stayed unmatched. CDR1 and CDR2 (germline): MDHEN, SYDVKM. The CDR3: CASSLDRVNQPQHF. Here the CDR3 DNA reads TGTGCCAGCAGTTTGGACAGGGTGAACCAGCCCCAGCATTTT.